The entry below describes one T cell receptor (beta chain). This clonotype has at least ten counts. The specificity of this receptor is unknown. Per-base qualities were not stored, and no clone one base away is much larger. This sample is drawn from a study of T cells in Graves' hyperthyroidism and ophthalmopathy (dated by TCRdb to about 2019). Notes on the research overall: Peripheral blood samples were taken at the time of initial diagnosis, prior to any treatment. After blood sampling, hyperthyroidism patients were treated with methimazole at a starting dose of 30 mg daily, and ophthalmopathy patients were treated with high-dose intravenous methylprednisolone. The study also compared thyroid tissue and blood T-cell repertoires from more than 5 Graves' hyperthyroidism patients. The approximately 90 discovery patients were randomly split 7:3 into training and test sets. To identify TCR V-J signatures that set the groups apart, the researchers used a discovery cohort of 100 patients, made up of under 45 with Graves' ophthalmopathy and about 59 with stable Graves' hyperthyroidism. Prospective prediction of ophthalmopathy was tested in an independent validation cohort consisting of fewer than 20 hyperthyroidism patients and 15 or so patients who later progressed to ophthalmopathy. TCR Vbeta CDR3 sequencing of 120 to 150 peripheral blood samples (over 40 ophthalmopathy, some 75 hyperthyroidism and some 17 progressor patients) is reported in the paper. The investigation overall reported the following: Sample size was not statistically predetermined, and blinding of investigators to group allocation was not performed. Most expanded thyroid clonotypes (frequency above 0.001) were also detected in blood, a finding suggesting that blood repertoires may reflect thyroid immune responses. In validation, progression to ophthalmopathy was predicted by the model with around 70% sensitivity and roughly 76% specificity, a median of about 6.8 months before onset. In cross-validation, a model built on a 13 V-J signature told ophthalmopathy apart from stable hyperthyroidism with approximately 91% sensitivity and about 81% specificity, and in testing the same model reached 80%/75%.

The V and J ends are trimmed by 0 bases and 0 bases, leaving 8 bases between them. For CDR1 and CDR2, the germline V gene lists SGHRS and YFSETQ. The CDR3 covers 15 residues, taking in both the cysteine and the phenylalanine. The entry retains the CDR3 DNA only, 45 bases that are in frame from base 1. A patient counted as having stable Graves' hyperthyroidism if no progression to ophthalmopathy occurred over 18 months of follow-up. Hyperthyroidism patients were newly diagnosed, had a disease duration of under 2 months, and were aged 18 to 65 years. Any patient with an uncontrolled infection, another autoimmune disease, pregnancy or lactation was excluded. Diagnoses were based on clinical symptoms, serum thyroxine and TRAb, thyroid ultrasound and orbital computed tomography. PBMCs were isolated from 7.5 to 10 ml of fresh peripheral blood by Ficoll-Paque density gradient centrifugation. Trizol reagent was used to extract total RNA, and RNA quality was then checked on an Agilent 2100 Bioanalyzer.

The TCR beta CDR3 regions were amplified from the RNA transcripts. The TCR CDR3 was subjected to a first round of RT-PCR using the HTBI primer set and the Qiagen OneStep RT-PCR kit. A second multiplex PCR round built the libraries, followed by size selection and purification. Libraries were sequenced paired-end with 100 bp reads on an Illumina HiSeq2000. The study's processing was this. SOAPnuke was used to process the raw data, throwing out any read that contained adapters or uncalled bases, had a mean Phred below 15, or lacked an exact constant-primer or identifier match. High-quality paired reads were merged using COPE v1.2.5, and each unique nucleotide sequence was defined as a clonotype. MiTCR v1.1 was used to align clonotypes to the IMGT TRBV, TRBD and TRBJ reference segments. Analysis was restricted to V-J combinations with a frequency above 0.0001, which covered roughly 99% of repertoires. The TCS score was defined as the ratio of F50 (clonal expansion) to E x V (chaos), calculated using BLOSUM62-based TCRdist between CDR3 peptides within each V-J. Welch's t-statistics and random forest reduced just over 500 V-J features to roughly 13, which were used in a naive Bayes classifier (R e1071). In TCRdb, the public reads were trimmed at Q25 with fastp and aligned with MiXCR, with productive beta chains retained. One record per CDR3 amino acid sequence lists the most common genes and DNA. What appears here as the V and J calls and clone size reflects TCRdb's work, not the paper's. In this sample the table shows around 500,000 distinct CDR3 sequences, approximately 15% of which occur a single time. The ten largest clones capture approximately 15% of the sample.

The clonotype was recovered from a woman between 40 and 50 years old with Graves' hyperthyroidism. Sequencing was done on a sample of blood. The V and J genes are TRBV5-1 and TRBJ2-3; the D gene assignment is ambiguous. The CDR3 protein is CASSLGVTSTDTQYF. The DNA is as follows: TGCGCCAGCAGCTTGGGGGTCACGAGCACAGATACGCAGTATTTT.